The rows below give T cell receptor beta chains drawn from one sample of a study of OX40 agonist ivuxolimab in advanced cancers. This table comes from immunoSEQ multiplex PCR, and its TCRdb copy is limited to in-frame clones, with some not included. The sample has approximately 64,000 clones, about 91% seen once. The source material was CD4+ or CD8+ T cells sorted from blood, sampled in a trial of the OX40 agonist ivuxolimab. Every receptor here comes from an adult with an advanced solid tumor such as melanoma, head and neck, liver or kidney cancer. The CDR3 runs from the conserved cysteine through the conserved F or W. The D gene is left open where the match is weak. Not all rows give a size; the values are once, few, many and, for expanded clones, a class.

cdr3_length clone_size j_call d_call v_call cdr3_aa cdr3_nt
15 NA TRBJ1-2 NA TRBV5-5 CASSLGAGLELGYTF TGTGCCAGCAGCTTGGGTGCGGGTTTGGAATTGGGCTACACCTTC
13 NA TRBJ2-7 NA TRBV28 CASSPGDSYEQYF TGTGCCAGCAGTCCCGGGGACTCCTACGAGCAGTACTTC
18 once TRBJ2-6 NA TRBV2 CASRPSTFTKSGANVLTF TGTGCCAGCAGACCCTCGACATTCACGAAATCCGGGGCCAACGTCCTGACTTTC
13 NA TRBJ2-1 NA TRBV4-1 CASSQTGNNEQFF TGCGCCAGCAGCCAAACAGGGAACAATGAGCAGTTCTTC
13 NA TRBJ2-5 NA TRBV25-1 CASRAGTTETQYF TGTGCCAGCAGAGCAGGGACCACAGAGACCCAGTACTTC
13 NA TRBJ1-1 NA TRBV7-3 CASSLNGITEAFF TGTGCCAGCAGCTTAAATGGTATCACTGAAGCTTTCTTT
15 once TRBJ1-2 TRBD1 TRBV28 CASSSGQGVLYGYTF TGTGCCAGCAGTTCCGGGCAGGGGGTCCTATATGGCTACACCTTC
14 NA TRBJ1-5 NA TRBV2 CASSEVGETQPQHF TGTGCCAGCAGTGAAGTCGGGGAAACTCAGCCCCAGCATTTT
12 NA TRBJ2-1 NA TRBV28 CASSRTIHEQFF TGTGCCAGCAGTCGAACAATCCATGAGCAGTTCTTC
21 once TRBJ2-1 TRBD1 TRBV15 CATSRDPLGTGRDVVVNEQFF TGTGCCACCAGCAGAGATCCTCTGGGGACAGGCCGCGACGTGGTAGTGAATGAGCAGTTCTTC
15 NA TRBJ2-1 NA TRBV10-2 CASSEGGPSYNEQFF TGCGCCAGCAGTGAAGGAGGACCATCCTACAATGAGCAGTTCTTC
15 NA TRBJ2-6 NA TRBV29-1 CSVGGGGPGANVLTF TGCAGCGTTGGAGGGGGAGGCCCTGGGGCCAACGTCCTGACTTTC
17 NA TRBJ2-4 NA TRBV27 CASGYSFGPLAKNIQYF TGTGCCAGCGGATATTCATTCGGACCGCTAGCCAAAAACATTCAGTACTTC
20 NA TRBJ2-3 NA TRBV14 CASSQRGAPLAPLGTDTQYF TGTGCCAGCAGCCAACGGGGGGCCCCCCTAGCCCCCTTGGGCACAGATACGCAGTATTTT
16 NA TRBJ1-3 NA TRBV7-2 CASSLDFGATGNTIYF TGTGCCAGCAGCTTAGACTTTGGGGCAACCGGAAACACCATATATTTT
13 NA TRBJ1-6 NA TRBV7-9 CASSRDGNSPLHF TGTGCCAGCAGCCGGGACGGAAATTCACCCCTCCACTTT
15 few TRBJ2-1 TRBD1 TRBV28 CASSPYRGSYNEQFF TGTGCCAGCAGTCCGTACAGGGGATCCTACAATGAGCAGTTCTTC
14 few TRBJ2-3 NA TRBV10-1 CASSSRGGTDTQYF TGCGCCAGCAGTTCTCGCGGAGGCACAGATACGCAGTATTTT
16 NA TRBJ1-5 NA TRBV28 CASSFGGRGPDQPQHF TGTGCCAGCAGTTTTGGGGGGCGAGGCCCCGACCAGCCCCAGCATTTT
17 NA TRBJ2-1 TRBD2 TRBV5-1 CASSQDRGGLAGVEQFF TGCGCCAGCAGCCAGGACAGGGGGGGACTAGCGGGAGTTGAGCAGTTCTTC
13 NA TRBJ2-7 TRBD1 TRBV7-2 CASSRPGGYEQYF TGTGCCAGCAGCCGCCCAGGGGGCTACGAGCAGTACTTC
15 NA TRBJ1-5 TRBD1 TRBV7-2 CASSPWTGDNQPQHF TGTGCCAGCAGCCCATGGACAGGGGACAATCAGCCCCAGCATTTT
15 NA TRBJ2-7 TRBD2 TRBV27 CASSKGTERGYEQYF TGTGCCAGCAGTAAAGGAACGGAGCGGGGCTACGAGCAGTACTTC
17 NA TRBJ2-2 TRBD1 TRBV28 CASSPDRGDHNTGELFF TGTGCCAGCAGTCCAGACAGGGGAGACCATAACACCGGGGAGCTGTTTTTT
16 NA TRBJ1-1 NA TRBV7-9 CASSLDWVIMNTEAFF TGTGCCAGCAGCTTAGACTGGGTTATAATGAACACTGAAGCTTTCTTT
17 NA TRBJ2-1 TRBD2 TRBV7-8 CASRIFTASGRGNEQFF TGTGCCAGCAGAATCTTTACCGCTAGCGGGAGAGGGAATGAGCAGTTCTTC
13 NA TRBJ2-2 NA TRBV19 CASRRGSTGELFF TGTGCCAGTAGGAGGGGGAGTACCGGGGAGCTGTTTTTT
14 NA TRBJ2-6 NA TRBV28 CASRGPSGANVLTF TGTGCCAGCAGGGGGCCCTCTGGGGCCAACGTCCTGACTTTC
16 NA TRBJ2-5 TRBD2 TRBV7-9 CASSYGLAGEGETQYF TGTGCCAGCAGCTACGGACTAGCGGGAGAGGGAGAGACCCAGTACTTC
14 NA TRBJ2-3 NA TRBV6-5 CASSLGYSTDTQYF TGTGCCAGCAGTTTGGGATACAGCACAGATACGCAGTATTTT
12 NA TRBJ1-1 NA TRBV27 CASSTGGTEAFF TGTGCCAGCAGTACTGGGGGCACTGAAGCTTTCTTT
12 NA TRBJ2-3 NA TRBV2 CASSDLSDTQYF TGTGCCAGCAGTGATCTGTCCGATACGCAGTATTTT
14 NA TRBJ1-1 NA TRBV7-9 CASSLSGSGAEAFF TGTGCCAGCAGCTTGTCCGGGTCTGGGGCTGAAGCTTTCTTT
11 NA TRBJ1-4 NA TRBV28 CASRDNEKLFF TGTGCCAGTAGGGACAATGAAAAACTGTTTTTT
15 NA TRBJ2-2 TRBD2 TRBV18 CASSPGGSYTGELFF TGTGCCAGCTCACCAGGCGGGAGTTACACCGGGGAGCTGTTTTTT
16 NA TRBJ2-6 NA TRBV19 CASMGYGRSGANVLTF TGTGCCAGTATGGGATACGGACGCTCTGGGGCCAACGTCCTGACTTTC
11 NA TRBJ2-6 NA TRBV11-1 CASSFRDNLTF TGTGCCAGCAGCTTCCGGGACAATCTGACTTTC
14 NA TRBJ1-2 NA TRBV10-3 CAISEDSDYGGYTF TGTGCCATCAGTGAAGACAGCGACTACGGGGGCTACACCTTC
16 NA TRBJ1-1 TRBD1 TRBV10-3 CAIKGGTGSMNTEAFF TGTGCCATCAAAGGGGGGACAGGCTCCATGAACACTGAAGCTTTCTTT
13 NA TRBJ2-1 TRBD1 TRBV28 CASTSDRGAEQFF TGTGCCAGCACTTCGGACAGGGGCGCTGAGCAGTTCTTC
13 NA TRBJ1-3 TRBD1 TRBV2 CASRLGQGNTIYF TGTGCCAGCAGGTTGGGACAGGGAAACACCATATATTTT
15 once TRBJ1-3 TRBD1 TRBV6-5 CASSWDRGAGNTIYF TGTGCCAGCAGTTGGGACAGGGGGGCTGGAAACACCATATATTTT
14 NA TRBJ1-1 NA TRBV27 CASSFLGQNTEAFF TGTGCCAGCAGTTTCCTGGGACAGAACACTGAAGCTTTCTTT
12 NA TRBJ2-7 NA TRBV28 CASSLSSGEQYF TGTGCCAGCAGTTTATCATCGGGCGAGCAGTACTTC
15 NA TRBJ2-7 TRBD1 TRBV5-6 CASSTYGTGNYEQYF TGTGCCAGCAGCACCTACGGGACAGGCAACTACGAGCAGTACTTC
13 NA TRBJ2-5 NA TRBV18 CASSRDLRETQYF TGTGCCAGCTCACGGGACTTACGGGAGACCCAGTACTTC
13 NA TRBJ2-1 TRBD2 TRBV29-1 CSVEELAGNEQFF TGCAGCGTTGAAGAACTAGCGGGGAATGAGCAGTTCTTC
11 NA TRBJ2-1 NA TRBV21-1 CAVAGHNEQFF TGTGCCGTCGCGGGACACAATGAGCAGTTCTTC
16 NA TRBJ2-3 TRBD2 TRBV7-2 CASSLFNAGGPDTQYF TGTGCCAGCAGCTTATTTAATGCGGGAGGTCCAGATACGCAGTATTTT